The 18 T cell receptor beta chains in this list originate from one sample, sequenced in a study of breast tumors, draining lymph nodes, adjacent tissues. MiXCR, applied by TCRdb to the multiplex PCR reads, yields one record per CDR3 protein. The sample records approximately 7,600 distinct CDR3 sequences, 65% to 75% being singletons. Sequenced material: tumor-adjacent breast tissue. The receptors come from a female donor with breast cancer. Some clones in this sample may be carry-over from other donors' samples.

This chain links TRBV6-1 with TRBJ2-7; TRBD1 matches 10 bases. Germline CDR1 and CDR2: MNHNS and SASEGT. The CDR3 extends over 16 amino acids. After removal of 3 bases from V and 3 bases from J, the junction contained 8 bases not matched to a gene. Here the CDR3 reads CASSEADRGLFYEQYF. The CDR3 nucleotides read TGTGCCAGCAGTGAGGCCGACAGGGGGCTGTTCTACGAGCAGTACTTC.

The V gene is TRBV20-1, the J gene TRBJ1-6, with D possibly being TRBD1 (5 bases). The CDR3 spans 14 residues. Germline lookup yields CDR1 DFQATT and CDR2 SNEGSKA (reference sequence). With 2 bases removed from V and 4 bases from J, the gap between germline ends came to 9 bases. The CDR3 DNA is TGCAGTGCTAGATCGGACACTTATAATTCACCCCTCCACTTT. Translating it yields CSARSDTYNSPLHF.

The chain joins TRBV19 to TRBJ1-3; D may be TRBD1 (5 bases). Germline CDR1 LNHDA, CDR2 SQIVND (reference sequence). The V end was cut by 8 bases, the J end by 4 bases, with 12 bases between. The CDR3 extends over 13 amino acids. As DNA, the CDR3 is TGTGCCAGTCGGTACAGGAGGGGAAACACCATATATTTT. Translation gives CASRYRRGNTIYF.

The chain uses TRBV7-8 and TRBJ2-5, with D perhaps being TRBD1 or TRBD2 (7 bases each). This CDR3 is built from 15 residues. Germline assignment: CDR1 SGHVS and CDR2 FQNEAQ. With 0 bases removed from V and 5 bases from J, the gap between germline ends came to 13 bases. The CDR3 spells CASSLAAGGGETQYF. CDR3 bases: TGTGCCAGCAGCTTAGCGGCAGGGGGGGGGGAGACCCAGTACTTC.

This clonotype is classed as medium-sized. The chain employs TRBV11-2 and TRBJ1-5, with D possibly TRBD1 on 6 matching bases. The CDR3 length is 13 residues. Germline CDR1 reads SGHAT; CDR2 reads FQNNGV. The V and J ends lost 5 bases and 7 bases respectively, with 12 bases between them. The chain's CDR3 is CASSEERGQPQHF. CDR3 bases: TGTGCCAGCAGCGAGGAAAGGGGGCAGCCCCAGCATTTT.

Ten or more counts support this clonotype. The junction departs from germline at one end; a sequencing error may be responsible. The V and J genes are TRBV6-1 and TRBJ2-6; no definite D call. CDR1 is MNHNS, CDR2 SASEGT, per germline. The CDR3 covers 15 residues. The CDR3 DNA follows: TGTGCCAGCAGCGAAGTGGAAACCGGGGCCAACGTCCTGACTTTC. Amino acid sequence: CASSEVETGANVLTF.

This rearrangement joins TRBV2 to TRBJ2-1, with TRBD2 matching over 11 bases. CDR3 length: 14 residues. CDR1 and CDR2 (germline): SNHLY, FYNNEI. The junction had 6 bases not matched to a gene; V was cut back by 6 bases and J by 8 bases. The CDR3 DNA is TGTGCCAGCAGCTCCACTAGCGGGAGCGATGAGCAGTTCTTC. Protein: CASSSTSGSDEQFF.

This clonotype was detected once. J is TRBJ2-1 and V is TRBV5-4; D is unresolved. Germline CDR1 and CDR2: SGHNT and YYREEE (reference sequence). The CDR3 is made up of 15 amino acids. V lost 0 bases and J 9 bases, leaving 16 bases between the germline ends. The CDR3, as DNA: TGTGCCAGCAGCTTGGTGGCAGGCCCTAGGAGTGAGCAGTTCTTC. Amino acids: CASSLVAGPRSEQFF.

This clonotype was observed at least ten times. J is TRBJ2-1 and V is TRBV6-1, with 8 bases that match TRBD2. This CDR3 comprises 16 residues. Unmatched junction bases numbered 11, after V lost 2 bases and J lost 8 bases. Germline lookup yields CDR1 MNHNS and CDR2 SASEGT. Here the CDR3 reads CASSEWLAGGLYEQFF. CDR3 bases: TGTGCCAGCAGTGAATGGTTGGCGGGAGGTTTGTATGAGCAGTTCTTC.

The CDR3 loop reads CSARISGGITDTQYF. CDR3 bases: TGCAGTGCTAGAATTAGCGGGGGGATCACAGATACGCAGTATTTT. The rearrangement links TRBV20-1 to TRBJ2-3; 10 bases agree with TRBD2. Germline V CDR1 and CDR2: DFQATT, SNEGSKA (reference sequence). This CDR3 spans 15 amino acids. V lost 2 bases, J lost 2 bases, and 4 bases stayed unmatched.

This chain connects TRBV3-1 to TRBJ1-2; D possibly corresponds to TRBD1 (6 bases). The CDR3 sequence is 15 residues long. V lost 0 bases and J 4 bases, leaving 12 bases between the germline ends. Germline V lookup: CDR1 LGHDT, CDR2 YNNKEL (reference sequence). CDR3 nucleotide sequence: TGTGCCAGCAGCCAAGATGACAGGCCCTCCTATGGCTACACCTTC. Amino acids: CASSQDDRPSYGYTF.

The rearrangement uses TRBV12-5 and TRBJ2-3, with 9 nucleotides matching TRBD1. The CDR3 is 14 residues long. The germline CDR1 and CDR2 sequences are LGHNT and FRNRAP. The V gene end was trimmed by 5 bases and the J gene end by 5 bases; junction bases not matched to a gene: 5. CDR3 in DNA: TGTGCTAGTGGTAGGACAGGGGAGTTAGATACGCAGTATTTT. Its translation: CASGRTGELDTQYF.

This clonotype was recorded only once. The rearrangement uses TRBV9 and TRBJ2-3; D tentatively fits TRBD1 or TRBD2 (6 bases each). CDR3 size: 15 residues. CDR1 SGDLS and CDR2 YYNGEE come from the germline V gene. V lost 0 bases and J 2 bases, leaving 10 bases between the germline ends. CDR3 sequence reads: CASSVVGGLTDTQYF. Here the CDR3 DNA reads TGTGCCAGCAGCGTAGTCGGGGGCCTCACAGATACGCAGTATTTT.

In this sample, this clonotype turned up once. The genes are TRBV5-6 and TRBJ2-3; no firm D call. This CDR3 comprises 13 residues. Germline V gene lookup returns CDR1 SGHDT and CDR2 YYEEEE. Trimming cost V 0 bases and J 2 bases, with 4 bases left between them. The CDR3 DNA sequence: TGTGCCAGCAGCTTGGGATTCACAGATACGCAGTATTTT. Encoded protein: CASSLGFTDTQYF.

The CDR3 bases are TGCGCCAGCAGCCGGACGTCTAGCTCCTACAATGAGCAGTTCTTC. Translated, it gives CASSRTSSSYNEQFF. The chain carries TRBV4-1 and TRBJ2-1; no firm D call. Germline-derived CDR1 and CDR2 are MGHRA and YSYEKL. Trimming shortened V by 4 bases and J by 0 bases, and 10 bases separated the two germline ends. CDR3 length: 15 residues.

The chain joins TRBV6-6 to TRBJ1-6; a weak D match, TRBD1 (5 bases). V was trimmed by 10 bases and J by 7 bases, leaving 14 bases between them. The CDR3 consists of 13 residues. Per germline, CDR1 MNHNY and CDR2 SVGAGI (reference sequence). The DNA of the CDR3 is TGTGCCACCGGTTCTGGGGGGAATTCACCCCTCCACTTT. Protein product: CATGSGGNSPLHF.

Here the CDR3 reads CASSLLGPMNEQFF. The DNA for the CDR3 is TGTGCCAGCAGCTTACTGGGACCCATGAATGAGCAGTTCTTC. The V and J genes are TRBV11-2 and TRBJ2-1; D is perhaps TRBD1 or TRBD2 (5 bases each). Germline V CDR1 and CDR2: SGHAT, FQNNGV. Trimming left V 2 bases short and J 7 bases short, with 12 bases between. This CDR3 has 14 amino acids.

The rearrangement links TRBV19 to TRBJ1-4, with D tentatively TRBD1 (5 bases). The V end lost 4 bases, the J end lost 13 bases, and 19 bases lay between the germline ends. CDR3 size: 14 residues. Germline CDR1 LNHDA, CDR2 SQIVND (reference sequence). The CDR3 bases are TGTGCCAGTAGTACCGGGACGTCCGAGGGTGGACTGTTTTTT. Translation: CASSTGTSEGGLFF.